This T cell receptor (beta chain) was obtained from a study of T cell repertoires in cytomegalovirus infection. The junction had 11 bases not matched to a gene; V was cut back by 5 bases and J by 10 bases. The germline gives CDR1 SGHTA, CDR2 FQGNSA. The CDR3 has 15 residues. Ten or more counts support this clonotype. MiXCR, run by TCRdb on the reads, gives a single entry per CDR3 protein. The table shows 300,000 to 400,000 distinct CDR3 sequences, with more than 8% occurring only once. V usage is TRBV7-2 and J usage is TRBJ1-6; 7 bases line up with TRBD1. Specimen: PBMCs. This sequence originates from a human donor in good health (CMV status not recorded). Some clones in this sample may be carry-over from other donors' samples. The CDR3 region is CASSHETGTKSPLHF. The CDR3, as DNA: TGTGCCAGCAGCCATGAGACAGGGACAAAGTCACCCCTCCACTTT.